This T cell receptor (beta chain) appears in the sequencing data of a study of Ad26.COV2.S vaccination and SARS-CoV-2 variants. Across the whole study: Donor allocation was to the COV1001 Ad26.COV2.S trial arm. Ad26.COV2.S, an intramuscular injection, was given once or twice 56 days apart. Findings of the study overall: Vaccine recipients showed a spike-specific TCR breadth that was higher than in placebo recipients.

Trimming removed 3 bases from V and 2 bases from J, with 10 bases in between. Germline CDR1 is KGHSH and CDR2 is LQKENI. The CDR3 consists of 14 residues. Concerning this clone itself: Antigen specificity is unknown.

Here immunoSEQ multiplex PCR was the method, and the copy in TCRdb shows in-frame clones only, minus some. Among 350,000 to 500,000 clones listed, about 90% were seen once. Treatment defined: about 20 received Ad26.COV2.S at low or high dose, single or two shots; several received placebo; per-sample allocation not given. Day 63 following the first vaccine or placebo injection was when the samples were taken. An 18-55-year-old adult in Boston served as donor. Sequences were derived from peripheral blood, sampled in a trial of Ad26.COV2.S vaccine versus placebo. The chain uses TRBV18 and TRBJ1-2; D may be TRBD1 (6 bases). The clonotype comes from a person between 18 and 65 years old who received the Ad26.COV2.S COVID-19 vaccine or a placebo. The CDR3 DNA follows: TGTGCCAGCTCACCCCAGGACAGAAACTATGGCTACACCTTC. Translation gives CASSPQDRNYGYTF.